This T cell receptor (beta chain) was sequenced during a study of T cell repertoires in cytomegalovirus infection. Study outcomes and limitations: Cumulative public TCR beta family frequency identified CMV carriers with the relevant HLA.

This clonotype has only a few counts. What it binds is not known. The CDR3 runs to 12 residues. The V gene lost 4 bases and the J gene lost 4 bases, with 7 bases spanning the gap. Germline values: CDR1 SNHLY, CDR2 FYNNEI. TCRdb itself ran the reads through MiXCR, one entry per CDR3 protein. The sample holds a few hundred thousand distinct CDR3 sequences, 9% to 9.5% seen once. The chain carries TRBV2 and TRBJ2-5; D gene uncertain. Sequenced input: PBMCs. This TCR was recovered from a human donor in good health (CMV status not recorded). Some clones in this sample may be carry-over from other donors' samples. CDR3 protein: CASSGVAETQYF. The CDR3 DNA is TGTGCCAGCAGTGGAGTAGCAGAGACCCAGTACTTC.